The next 8 T cell receptor beta chains were all read from a single sample in a study of blood T cell repertoires in COVID-19. The assay was immunoSEQ multiplex PCR, and TCRdb's table has in-frame clones only and misses some. This sample has around 83,000 clones, with over 75% found just once. Specimen: peripheral blood. The source of these receptors is a woman between 65 and 79 years old with acute or convalescent COVID-19.

CDR3 sequence: CATSDFGGFNEQFF. The CDR3 DNA is TGTGCCACCAGTGATTTCGGGGGGTTTAATGAGCAGTTCTTC. The chain couples TRBV24-1 to TRBJ2-1; TRBD2 matches 7 bases. The length of the CDR3 is 14 residues. Trimming cost V 1 base and J 7 bases; bases outside gene matches: 3. Germline lookup yields CDR1 KGHDR and CDR2 SFDVKD.

The chain links TRBV14 to TRBJ1-2; D is undetermined. CDR1 is SGHDN and CDR2 is FVKESK in the germline V gene. Trimming left V 1 base short and J 7 bases short, with 7 bases between. The CDR3 loop spans 12 amino acids. CDR3 protein: CASSQASFGYTF. Written as DNA, the CDR3 is TGTGCCAGCAGCCAAGCGTCCTTTGGCTACACCTTC.

The chain combines TRBV24-1 with TRBJ1-2; 7 nucleotides match TRBD1. CDR1 and CDR2 from the germline V gene are KGHDR and SFDVKD. This CDR3 has 12 residues. V lost 3 bases and J lost 8; bases outside the gene matches: 2. In nucleotides, the CDR3 is TGTGCCACCAGTGATGAACAGGGGGGCTACACCTTC. Translated: CATSDEQGGYTF.

The J gene is TRBJ1-2, the V gene TRBV10-1, with a possible D match to TRBD1 (6 bases). The CDR3 loop spans 15 amino acids. CDR1 WNHNN and CDR2 SYGVQD come from the germline V gene (reference sequence). V was clipped by 0 bases and J by 7 bases, with 15 bases between them. The CDR3 loop is CASSESRDTSAGYTF. The CDR3 nucleotides are TGCGCCAGCAGTGAGTCCCGGGACACCTCAGCTGGCTACACCTTC.

The chain carries TRBV11-3 and TRBJ2-5, with TRBD1 as a possible D gene (6 bases). The CDR3 contains 14 residues. Germline loops: CDR1 SGHNT, CDR2 YENEEA. V was pared by 5 bases and J by 2 bases, with 12 bases between. DNA for the CDR3: TGTGCCAGCAGCGGCCCGGGACAACAAGAGACCCAGTACTTC. It translates to CASSGPGQQETQYF.

J is TRBJ2-6 and V is TRBV14; D remains ambiguous. The germline V and J ends were trimmed by 0 bases and 4 bases, with 10 bases remaining between them. The CDR3 sequence is 16 residues long. CDR1 and CDR2 from the germline V gene are SGHDN and FVKESK. CDR3 DNA sequence: TGTGCCAGCAGCCAAGATACCGTTAGAGGGGCCAACGTCCTGACTTTC. Residues: CASSQDTVRGANVLTF.

J is TRBJ1-2 and V is TRBV19; the D is unclear. Trimming left V 6 bases short and J 3 bases short, with 8 bases between. CDR1 is LNHDA, CDR2 SQIVND, per germline (reference sequence). This CDR3 contains 12 residues. DNA of the CDR3: TGTGCCAGTAGCGTAGGAGACTATGGCTACACCTTC. Its translation: CASSVGDYGYTF.

The gene calls are TRBV5-1 and TRBJ2-3, with D unresolved. V lost 1 base, J lost 1 base, and 7 bases lay in between. The germline V gene has CDR1 SGHRS and CDR2 YFSETQ. The CDR3 is 14 residues long. CDR3 sequence: CASSLRTGTDTQYF. The CDR3 DNA follows: TGCGCCAGCAGCTTGCGAACAGGCACAGATACGCAGTATTTT.